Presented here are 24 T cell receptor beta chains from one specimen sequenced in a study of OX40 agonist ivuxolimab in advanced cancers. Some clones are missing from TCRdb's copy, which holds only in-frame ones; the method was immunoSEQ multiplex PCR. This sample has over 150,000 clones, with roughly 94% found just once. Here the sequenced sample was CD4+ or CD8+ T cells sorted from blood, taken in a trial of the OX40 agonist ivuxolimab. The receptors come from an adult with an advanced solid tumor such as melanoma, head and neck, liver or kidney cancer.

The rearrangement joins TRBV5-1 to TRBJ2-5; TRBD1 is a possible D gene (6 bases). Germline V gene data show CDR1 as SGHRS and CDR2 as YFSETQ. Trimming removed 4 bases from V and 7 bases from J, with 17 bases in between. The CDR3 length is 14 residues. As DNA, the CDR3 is TGCGCCAGCAGCGAGTCCACAGGGTCCTCGACCCAGTACTTC. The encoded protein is CASSESTGSSTQYF.

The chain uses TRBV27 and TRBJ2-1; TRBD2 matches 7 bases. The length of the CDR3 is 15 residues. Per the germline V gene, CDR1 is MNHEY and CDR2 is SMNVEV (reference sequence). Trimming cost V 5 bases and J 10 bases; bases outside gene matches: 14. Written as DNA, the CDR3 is TGTGCCAGCAGTCCCCGTTCCCTAGCGGAGGCAGAGCAGTTCTTC. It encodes CASSPRSLAEAEQFF.

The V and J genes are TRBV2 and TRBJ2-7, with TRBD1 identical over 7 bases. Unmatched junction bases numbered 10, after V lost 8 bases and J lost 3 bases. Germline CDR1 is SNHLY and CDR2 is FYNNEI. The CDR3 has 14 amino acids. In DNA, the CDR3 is TGTGCCAGCCGGTCCGACAGGGAGAGCTACGAGCAGTACTTC. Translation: CASRSDRESYEQYF.

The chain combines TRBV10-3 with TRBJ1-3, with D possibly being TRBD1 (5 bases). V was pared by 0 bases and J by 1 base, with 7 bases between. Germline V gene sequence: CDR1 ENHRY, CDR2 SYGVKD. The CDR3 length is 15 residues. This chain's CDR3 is CAISESTGSGNTIYF. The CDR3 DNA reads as TGTGCCATCAGTGAGTCCACAGGTTCTGGAAACACCATATATTTT.

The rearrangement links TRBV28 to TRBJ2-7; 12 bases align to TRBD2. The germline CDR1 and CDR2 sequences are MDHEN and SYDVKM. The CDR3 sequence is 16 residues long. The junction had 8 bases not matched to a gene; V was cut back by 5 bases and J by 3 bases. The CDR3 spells CASSPTGTSGLYEQYF. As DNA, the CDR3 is TGTGCCAGCAGTCCTACCGGGACTAGCGGGCTCTACGAGCAGTACTTC.

As DNA, the CDR3 is TGTGCCAGTAGTCGCCAAGTGACGAAGAGGGAGACCCAGTACTTC. Protein product: CASSRQVTKRETQYF. This sequence joins TRBV19 and TRBJ2-5; D unclear. CDR1 is LNHDA, CDR2 SQIVND, per germline (reference sequence). The length of the CDR3 is 15 residues. V gave up 5 bases and J gave up 5 bases, with 18 bases separating them.

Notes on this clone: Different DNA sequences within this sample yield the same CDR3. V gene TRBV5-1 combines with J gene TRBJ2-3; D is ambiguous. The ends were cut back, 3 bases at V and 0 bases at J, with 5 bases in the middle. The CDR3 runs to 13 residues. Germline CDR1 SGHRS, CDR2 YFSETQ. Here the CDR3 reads CASSSTSTDTQYF. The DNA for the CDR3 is TGCGCCAGCAGCTCCACTAGCACAGATACGCAGTATTTT.

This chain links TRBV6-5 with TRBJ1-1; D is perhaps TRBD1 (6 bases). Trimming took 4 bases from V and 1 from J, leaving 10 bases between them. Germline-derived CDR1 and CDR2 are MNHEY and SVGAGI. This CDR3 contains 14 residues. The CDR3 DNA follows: TGTGCCAGCAGTTTACAGGGAGAGAACACTGAAGCTTTCTTT. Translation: CASSLQGENTEAFF.

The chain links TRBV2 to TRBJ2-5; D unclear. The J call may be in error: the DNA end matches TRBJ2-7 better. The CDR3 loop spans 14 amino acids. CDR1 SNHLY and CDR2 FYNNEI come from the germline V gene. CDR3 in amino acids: CASSEASYSYEQYF. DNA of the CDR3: TGTGCCAGCAGTGAGGCCAGTTACTCCTACGAGCAGTACTTC.

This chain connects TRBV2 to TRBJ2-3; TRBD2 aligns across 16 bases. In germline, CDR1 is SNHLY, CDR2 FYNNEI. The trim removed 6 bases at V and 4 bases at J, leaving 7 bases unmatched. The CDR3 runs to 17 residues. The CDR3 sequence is CASRPGTSGRAADTQYF. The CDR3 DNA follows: TGTGCCAGCAGACCCGGGACTAGCGGGAGGGCCGCAGATACGCAGTATTTT.

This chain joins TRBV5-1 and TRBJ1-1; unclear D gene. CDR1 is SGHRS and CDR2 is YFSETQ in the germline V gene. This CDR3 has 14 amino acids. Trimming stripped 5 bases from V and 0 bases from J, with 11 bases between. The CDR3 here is CASRVGVLNTEAFF. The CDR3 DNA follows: TGCGCCAGCAGAGTAGGTGTCCTGAACACTGAAGCTTTCTTT.

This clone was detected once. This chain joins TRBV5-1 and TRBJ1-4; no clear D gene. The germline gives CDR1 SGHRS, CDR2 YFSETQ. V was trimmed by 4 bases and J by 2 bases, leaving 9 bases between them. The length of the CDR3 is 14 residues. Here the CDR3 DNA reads TGCGCCAGCAGCCCAGGAGGGACTAATGAAAAACTGTTTTTT. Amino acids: CASSPGGTNEKLFF.

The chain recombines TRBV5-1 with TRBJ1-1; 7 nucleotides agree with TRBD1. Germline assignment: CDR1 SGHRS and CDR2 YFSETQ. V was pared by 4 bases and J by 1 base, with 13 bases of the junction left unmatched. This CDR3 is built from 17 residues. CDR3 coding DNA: TGCGCCAGCAGCCCAAACAGGGGTTCGAACCCGAACACTGAAGCTTTCTTT. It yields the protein CASSPNRGSNPNTEAFF.

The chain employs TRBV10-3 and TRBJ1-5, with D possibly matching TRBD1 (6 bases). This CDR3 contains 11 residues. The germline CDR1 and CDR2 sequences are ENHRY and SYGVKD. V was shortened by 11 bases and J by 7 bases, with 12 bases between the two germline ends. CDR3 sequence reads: CAPGQRQPQHF. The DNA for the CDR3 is TGTGCCCCCGGACAGCGCCAGCCCCAGCATTTT.

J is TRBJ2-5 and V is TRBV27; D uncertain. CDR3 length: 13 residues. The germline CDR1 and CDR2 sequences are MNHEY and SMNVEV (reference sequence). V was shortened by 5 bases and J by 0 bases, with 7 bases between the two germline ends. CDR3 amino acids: CASSPQYQETQYF. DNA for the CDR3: TGTGCCAGCAGTCCCCAGTACCAAGAGACCCAGTACTTC.

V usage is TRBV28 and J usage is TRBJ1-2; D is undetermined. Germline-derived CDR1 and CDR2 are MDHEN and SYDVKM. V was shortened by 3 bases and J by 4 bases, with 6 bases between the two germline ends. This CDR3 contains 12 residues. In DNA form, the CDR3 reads TGTGCCAGCAGTTTCGGCGGCTATGGCTACACCTTC. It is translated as CASSFGGYGYTF.

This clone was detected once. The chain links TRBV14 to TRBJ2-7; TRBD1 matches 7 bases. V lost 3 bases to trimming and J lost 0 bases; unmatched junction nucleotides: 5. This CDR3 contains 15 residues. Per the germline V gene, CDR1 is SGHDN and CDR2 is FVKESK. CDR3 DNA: TGTGCCAGCAGCCAGGGACAGTCCGCCTCCTACGAGCAGTACTTC. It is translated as CASSQGQSASYEQYF.

In DNA form, the CDR3 reads TGTGCCAGCAGCATGAGGACAGGGGAACACGAGCAGTACTTC. Its translation is CASSMRTGEHEQYF. The genes are TRBV7-6 and TRBJ2-7, with 9 bases that match TRBD1. J was trimmed by 5 bases and V by 5 bases; bases with no gene match: 7. Germline lookup yields CDR1 SGHVS and CDR2 FNYEAQ. This CDR3 has 14 amino acids.

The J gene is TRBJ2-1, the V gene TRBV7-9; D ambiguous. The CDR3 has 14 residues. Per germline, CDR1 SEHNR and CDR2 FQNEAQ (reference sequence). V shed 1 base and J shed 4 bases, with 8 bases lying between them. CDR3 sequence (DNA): TGTGCCAGCAGCTTAGATCAAGCTTACAATGAGCAGTTCTTC. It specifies CASSLDQAYNEQFF.

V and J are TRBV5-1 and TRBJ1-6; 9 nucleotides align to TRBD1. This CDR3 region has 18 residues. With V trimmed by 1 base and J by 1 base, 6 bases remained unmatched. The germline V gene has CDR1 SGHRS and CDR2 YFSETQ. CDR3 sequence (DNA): TGCGCCAGCAGCTTGTCCGGACAGGGGATTTCCTATAATTCACCCCTCCACTTT. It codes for CASSLSGQGISYNSPLHF.

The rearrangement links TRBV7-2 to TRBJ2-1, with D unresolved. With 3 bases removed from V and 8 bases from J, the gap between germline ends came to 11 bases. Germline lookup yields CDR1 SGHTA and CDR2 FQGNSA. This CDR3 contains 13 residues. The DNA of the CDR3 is TGTGCCAGCAGCTTCGTAAATTCTGATGAGCAGTTCTTC. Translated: CASSFVNSDEQFF.

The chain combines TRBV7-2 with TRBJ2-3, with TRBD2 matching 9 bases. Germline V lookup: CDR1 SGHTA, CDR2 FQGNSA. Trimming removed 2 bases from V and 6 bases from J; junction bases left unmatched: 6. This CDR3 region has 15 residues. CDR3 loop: CASSLTAGGLDTQYF. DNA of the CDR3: TGTGCCAGCAGCTTAACAGCGGGAGGCCTGGATACGCAGTATTTT.

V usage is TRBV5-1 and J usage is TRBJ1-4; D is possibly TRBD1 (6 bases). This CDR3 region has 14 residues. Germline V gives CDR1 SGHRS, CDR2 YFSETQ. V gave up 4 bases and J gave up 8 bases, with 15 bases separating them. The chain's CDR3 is CASSRGAGNEKLFF. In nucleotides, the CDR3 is TGCGCCAGCAGCCGGGGGGCAGGGAACGAAAAACTGTTTTTT.

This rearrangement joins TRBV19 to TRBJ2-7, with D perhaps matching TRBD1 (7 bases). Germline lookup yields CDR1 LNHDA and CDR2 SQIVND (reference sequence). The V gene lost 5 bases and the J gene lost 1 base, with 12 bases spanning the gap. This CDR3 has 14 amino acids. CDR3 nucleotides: TGTGCCAGTAGTCGGCCAGGGGGGTCCTACGAGCAGTACTTC. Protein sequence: CASSRPGGSYEQYF. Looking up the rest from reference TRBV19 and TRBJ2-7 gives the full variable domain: DGGITQSPKYLFRKEGQNVTLSCEQNLNHDAMYWYRQDPGQGLRLIYYSQIVNDFQKGDIAEGYSVSREKKESFPLTVTSAQKNPTAFYLCASSRPGGSYEQYFGPGTRLTVT.